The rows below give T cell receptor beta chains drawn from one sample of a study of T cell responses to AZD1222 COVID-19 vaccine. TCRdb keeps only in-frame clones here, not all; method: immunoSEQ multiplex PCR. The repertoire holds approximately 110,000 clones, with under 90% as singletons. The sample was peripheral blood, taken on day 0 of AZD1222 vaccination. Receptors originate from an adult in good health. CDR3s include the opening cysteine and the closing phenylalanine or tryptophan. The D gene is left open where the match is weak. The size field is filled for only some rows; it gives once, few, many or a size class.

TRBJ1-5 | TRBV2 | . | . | TGTGCCAGCAGTGTGGGAGGGTCCCCCAATCAGCCCCAGCATTTT | CASSVGGSPNQPQHF
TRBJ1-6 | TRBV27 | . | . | TGTGCCAGCAGTCTCCGCCAGGGCGCCTATAATTCACCCCTCCACTTT | CASSLRQGAYNSPLHF
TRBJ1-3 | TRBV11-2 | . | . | TGTGCCAGCAGCTTAATGGCAGCCCTAGGAAACACCATATATTTT | CASSLMAALGNTIYF
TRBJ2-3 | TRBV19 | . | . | TGTGCCAGTAGTCTTGCGAGGGGGGCCTCGGCAGATACGCAGTATTTT | CASSLARGASADTQYF
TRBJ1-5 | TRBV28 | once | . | TGTGCCAGCAGTGGAGGGGCCAGGCGCAGACTCAATCAGCCCCAGCATTTT | CASSGGARRRLNQPQHF
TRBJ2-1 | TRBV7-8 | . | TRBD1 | TGTGCCAGCAGCGGGACAGGGTGGCTTAATGAGCAGTTCTTC | CASSGTGWLNEQFF
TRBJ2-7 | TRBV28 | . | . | TGTGCCAGCACCAAGTACAGGGACGAGCAGTACTTC | CASTKYRDEQYF
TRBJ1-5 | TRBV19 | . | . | TGTGCCAGTACCCAGGCGGGGATTAGCAATCAGCCCCAGCATTTT | CASTQAGISNQPQHF
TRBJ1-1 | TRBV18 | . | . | TGTGCCAGCTCCGGACAGCCGGGGGACACTGAAGCTTTCTTT | CASSGQPGDTEAFF
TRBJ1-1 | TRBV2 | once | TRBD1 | TGTGCCAGCAGGGAGACAGGGGGGACTGAAGCTTTCTTT | CASRETGGTEAFF
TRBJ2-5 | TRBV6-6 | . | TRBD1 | TGTGCCAGCAGTTCATCAGGGGGTGGGGAGACCCAGTACTTC | CASSSSGGGETQYF